This T cell receptor (beta chain) was sequenced during a study of blood T cell repertoires in COVID-19 (dated by TCRdb to 2020 to 2022). Background for the entire study: The collaborator samples originated in the United States, Italy and Spain and spanned the acute and convalescent phases of COVID-19. Where available, HLA class I and class II types were taken from metadata supplied by the sample provider and were not determined by assay-based typing. A de-identified subject ID, COVID-19 status, age in years and sex were almost always included in the sample metadata. The samples were drawn from the first 160 participants of the ongoing ImmuneRACE study and from some 1,300 subjects provided by 6 global collaborators. The repertoires were released in a freely available public database meant as a resource for research on the immune response to SARS-CoV-2. The material from the prospective study consisted of cDNA or gDNA derived from T cells, B-cell-depleted T cells, or PBMCs. The dataset comprised deeply sampled blood TCRbeta repertoires from subjects exposed to, actively infected with, or recovered from COVID-19. Results the study describes overall, beyond this receptor: The amount of clinical and demographic metadata varied by source and participant and was provided uncurated.

Whole blood was collected in K2EDTA tubes by collaborating institutions according to the institutions' own protocols. For TCRbeta analysis, collaborators shipped samples as frozen whole blood, isolated PBMCs, or DNA extracted from either of those sample types. Unmatched junction bases come to 1, with V trimmed by 8 bases and J by 1 base. From the cysteine up to the phenylalanine, the CDR3 has a length of 12 residues. The kept DNA is CDR3 alone, 36 bases in frame from the first base. TCRbeta CDR3 regions were amplified from genomic DNA by means of the immunoSEQ Assay, a bias-controlled multiplex PCR. The original pipeline was this. Within the assay, amplification of reference gene primers was used to estimate how many nucleated cells each sample contained. Sequence reads were collapsed and filtered to measure the absolute abundance of every unique TCRbeta CDR3 rearrangement. For each sample, productive Simpson clonality was calculated as the square root of Simpson's diversity index across productive rearrangements. The clones in this table, taken by TCRdb from immuneACCESS, are in-frame only. Not every clone is retained; where verified, under half of the shortfall comes from an unresolved V gene, and the cause of the rest is unknown. V, J and clone size were drawn from that table, and D and trimming were deduced from the DNA. This sample is represented by 400,000 or so clones; about 88% of them were singletons. Clones ranked in the top ten supply 2.5% to 3.5% of the sample.

With regard to this clone: The specificity of this receptor is unknown. No base quality values were provided; no much bigger clone lies one nucleotide off.

The origin of this receptor is a human donor in a cohort sampled during active COVID-19. The V and J segments used are TRBV12-3 or TRBV12-4 and TRBJ2-5; TRBD1 lines up with 7 middle nucleotides. Sequenced material: peripheral blood. The DNA sequence reads TGTGCCAGCGGGGACAGCCAAGAGACCCAGTACTTC. It codes for CASGDSQETQYF.